This TCR beta chain was recorded in a study of high-grade serous ovarian cancer treatment subgroups. The data were produced by immunoSEQ multiplex PCR, yet TCRdb's version contains in-frame clones alone and is incomplete. The profile shows fewer than 4,500 clones, around 77% of them singletons. V gave up 1 base and J gave up 8 bases, with 14 bases separating them. The CDR3 loop spans 14 amino acids. Germline assignment: CDR1 SGHAT and CDR2 FQNNGV. Tumor samples were obtained before definitive surgery or chemotherapy. Study results and limitations: TCR relatedness rose with neoantigen level and trended with mutation load.

A remark on this clone: Antigen: not known.

This receptor was identified in a human donor with high-grade serous ovarian cancer. The sample taken for sequencing was tumor tissue. V and J are TRBV11-2 and TRBJ1-2; no reliable D call. The CDR3 reads CASSLVVPSGGYTF. The CDR3 nucleotides read TGTGCCAGCAGCTTAGTAGTCCCTAGCGGGGGCTACACCTTC.